The clone carrying this T cell receptor beta chain was seen just once. Antigen specificity is unknown. The sample carries other DNA sequences with the same CDR3. Healthy adults negative for HIV, lacking recent acute infections or vaccinations, served as donors. The data belong to a study of shared clonotypes between healthy human individuals. The CDR3 is 14 residues long. V was cut by 0 bases and J by 4 bases, with 10 bases left in between. CDR1 is SGHDT, CDR2 YYEEEE, per germline. General study results and limits: The study found lower generation probabilities in non-shared clonotypes than in those shared by all four donors.

The data were produced by immunoSEQ multiplex PCR, yet TCRdb's version contains in-frame clones alone and is incomplete. The sample gives 2 million to 3 million clones, 80% to 95% of which show up once; approximately 0.35% is in the top ten. The chain combines TRBV5-6 with TRBJ1-2; TRBD1 is a possible D gene (5 bases). The specimen was naive CD4+ T cells from PBMCs. Subset in this sample: CD45RA+ positively selected. The receptor was derived from a young man in good health. Some clones in this sample may be carry-over from other donors' samples. CDR3: CASSLGRGGYGYTF. CDR3 sequence (DNA): TGTGCCAGCAGCTTGGGGAGGGGTGGCTATGGCTACACCTTC.